Detailed here is one T cell receptor beta chain. The CDR3 has 16 residues. The germline CDR1 and CDR2 sequences are SGHTS and YDEGEE. V lost 0 bases, J lost 0 bases, and 10 bases lay in between. The donor population consisted of healthy HIV-negative adults with no recent acute infections or vaccinations. A CD45RA-negative memory subset and a CD45RA+ naive subset were separated from the CD4+ cells. An even split of each subset's genomic DNA across several immunoSEQ plates was performed. When replicate PCRs were run on sorted subsets, they used 150 to 200 ng DNA, approximately 33,000 T cell genomes. Repertoires were generated with immunoSEQ multiplex PCR, while TCRdb's copy carries only in-frame clones and drops some. This table has approximately 1.1 million clones, around 82% appearing once. These data are taken from a study of shared clonotypes between healthy human individuals.

The V and J genes are TRBV5-8 and TRBJ1-5, with TRBD1 as a possible D gene (5 bases). The sequencing input was memory CD4+ T cells from PBMCs. Subset meaning: CD45RA-negative fraction. The sequence was obtained from a man aged 18 to 35 in good health. Some clones in this sample may be carry-over from other donors' samples. The CDR3: CASSLVGTYSNQPQHF. The CDR3 DNA reads TGTGCCAGCAGCTTGGTTGGGACTTATAGCAATCAGCCCCAGCATTTT.